The 32 T cell receptor beta chains presented below share a single source sample, sequenced in a study of CD8 T cells in Susac syndrome. With random hexamers, reverse transcription was performed on about 0.45 to 1 ug of RNA. TCRdb processed the immunoSEQ multiplex PCR reads anew with MiXCR; each CDR3 protein has one entry. This table has some 180,000 distinct CDR3 sequences, around 94% appearing once. Sequenced input: CD4+ T cells from PBMCs. These receptors all stem from a human donor with Susac syndrome.

The chain has TRBV12-3 or TRBV12-4 and TRBJ1-5, with D perhaps TRBD1 (5 bases). The V gene lost 2 bases and the J gene lost 0 bases, with 8 bases spanning the gap. CDR3 length: 15 residues. The CDR3 here is CASSLYRISNQPQHF. CDR3 nucleotide sequence: TGTGCCAGCAGTTTATACAGGATTAGCAATCAGCCCCAGCATTTT.

The V gene is TRBV25-1, the J gene TRBJ2-3; D uncertain. V was clipped by 3 bases and J by 4 bases, with 14 bases between them. CDR3 length: 15 residues. Germline lookup yields CDR1 MGHDK and CDR2 SYGVNS. CDR3 sequence (DNA): TGTGCCAGCAGTGATGCCCCGATGTCGGCAGATACGCAGTATTTT. This gives the protein CASSDAPMSADTQYF.

This rearrangement joins TRBV25-1 to TRBJ2-2; TRBD2 aligns across 12 bases. Germline lookup yields CDR1 MGHDK and CDR2 SYGVNS. Trimming at V came to 4 bases and at J to 5 bases, leaving 5 bases not matched to a gene. The CDR3 runs 16 residues. This CDR3 reads CASSASGGAGTGELFF. In DNA, the CDR3 is TGTGCCAGCAGTGCTAGCGGGGGGGCCGGAACCGGGGAGCTGTTTTTT.

This clonotype occurred once. The chain has TRBV20-1 and TRBJ2-5; possibly TRBD1 for D (6 bases). Deletions cut 0 bases from V and 2 bases from J, with 16 bases between. The CDR3 is made up of 16 amino acids. Germline V CDR1 and CDR2: DFQATT, SNEGSKA (reference sequence). This CDR3 reads CSARDPRGRVQETQYF. The CDR3 coding sequence is TGCAGTGCTAGAGATCCCAGGGGCAGAGTACAAGAGACCCAGTACTTC.

The V and J genes are TRBV20-1 and TRBJ2-7; D gene ambiguous. The CDR3 length is 11 residues. V gave up 5 bases and J gave up 6 bases, with 11 bases separating them. CDR1 is DFQATT and CDR2 is SNEGSKA in the germline V gene (reference sequence). In DNA, the CDR3 is TGCAGTGCTCGCCCGTTGGCCGAGCAGTACTTC. It is translated as CSARPLAEQYF.

This chain joins TRBV9 and TRBJ1-4; D remains ambiguous. The CDR3 sequence is 18 residues long. The V and J ends lost 5 bases and 0 bases respectively, with 20 bases between them. Germline values: CDR1 SGDLS, CDR2 YYNGEE. CDR3 sequence reads: CASSRTAGNTATNEKLFF. CDR3 sequence (DNA): TGTGCCAGCAGTAGAACCGCGGGAAATACGGCAACTAATGAAAAACTGTTTTTT.

The genes are TRBV6-2 or TRBV6-3 and TRBJ2-7; D unresolved. CDR1 is MNHEY, CDR2 SVGEGT, per germline. V lost 2 bases to trimming and J lost 3 bases, with 8 bases between them. The CDR3 loop spans 13 amino acids. CDR3 protein: CASSYDSGYEQYF. The CDR3 nucleotides read TGTGCCAGCAGTTACGATTCGGGCTACGAGCAGTACTTC.

The rearrangement uses TRBV6-2 or TRBV6-3 and TRBJ2-5, with TRBD1 as a possible D gene (6 bases). Germline CDR1 reads MNHEY; CDR2 reads SVGEGT. V was pared by 6 bases and J by 5 bases, with 16 bases between. The length of the CDR3 is 14 residues. The CDR3 region has the DNA TGTGCCAGCAGCAGACAGACAGGCGGGGAGACCCAGTACTTC. Residues: CASSRQTGGETQYF.

This chain uses TRBV4-2 with TRBJ2-5; D may correspond to TRBD1 or TRBD2 (5 bases each). Trimming removed 2 bases from V and 2 bases from J, with 9 bases in between. The CDR3 covers 14 residues. Germline CDR1 and CDR2: LGHNA and YNFKEQ. The CDR3 sequence is CASSQRDGQETQYF. The CDR3 nucleotides read TGTGCCAGCAGCCAACGGGACGGGCAAGAGACCCAGTACTTC.

V and J are TRBV18 and TRBJ2-7; 9 bases are shared with TRBD1. J lost 5 bases, V lost 3 bases, and 5 bases had no gene match. The CDR3 totals 14 residues. Germline V gene lookup returns CDR1 KGHSH and CDR2 LQKENI. DNA of the CDR3: TGTGCCAGCTCACCGGACAGGGGAAACCACGAGCAGTACTTC. As protein: CASSPDRGNHEQYF. Drawing the rest from reference TRBV18 and TRBJ2-7, the complete variable domain is NAGVMQNPRHLVRRRGQEARLRCSPMKGHSHVYWYRQLPEEGLKFMVYLQKENIIDESGMPKERFSAEFPKEGPSILRIQQVVRGDSAAYFCASSPDRGNHEQYFGPGTRLTVT.

This chain joins TRBV29-1 and TRBJ2-2, with 7 bases fitting TRBD1. CDR1 and CDR2 from the germline V gene are SQVTM and ANQGSEA. CDR3 length: 16 amino acids. V lost 4 bases, J lost 1 base, and 9 bases stayed unmatched. The CDR3 region has the DNA TGCAGCGTTGGCAACAGGGGACCCCTGAACACCGGGGAGCTGTTTTTT. This codes for CSVGNRGPLNTGELFF.

This sequence joins TRBV25-1 and TRBJ2-7; tentatively, D is TRBD1 or TRBD2 (5 bases each). There are 15 residues in the CDR3. Trimming shortened V by 1 base and J by 3 bases, and 13 bases separated the two germline ends. Germline CDR1 MGHDK, CDR2 SYGVNS. The CDR3 coding sequence is TGTGCCAGCAGTGAATCGGGGCTAGGGTTCTACGAGCAGTACTTC. Translating it yields CASSESGLGFYEQYF.

This clonotype was seen once. The rearrangement joins TRBV19 to TRBJ1-2; a weak D match, TRBD1 (6 bases). The CDR3 contains 16 residues. Per the germline V gene, CDR1 is LNHDA and CDR2 is SQIVND (reference sequence). V lost 3 bases and J lost 1, with 15 bases in between. CDR3 sequence: CASSMPWTDDNYGYTF. Written as DNA, the CDR3 is TGTGCCAGTAGTATGCCATGGACAGATGATAACTATGGCTACACCTTC.

The chain has TRBV28 and TRBJ2-2; no reliable D call. The CDR3 is made up of 11 amino acids. Trimming pared 6 bases from V and 5 bases from J, leaving 4 bases between. CDR1 and CDR2 from the germline V gene are MDHEN and SYDVKM. The CDR3 loop reads CASRLTGELFF. For the CDR3, the DNA is TGTGCCAGCAGGCTTACCGGGGAGCTGTTTTTT.

This chain links TRBV6-5 with TRBJ1-1, with D tentatively TRBD1 (5 bases). Trimming removed 9 bases from V and 5 bases from J, with 16 bases in between. Germline V gene sequence: CDR1 MNHEY, CDR2 SVGAGI. CDR3 length equals 13 residues. The CDR3 DNA sequence: TGTGCCAGTACCTCCGACAGAGAGACTGAAGCTTTCTTT. Protein product: CASTSDRETEAFF.

V and J are TRBV29-1 and TRBJ2-1; 7 bases agree with TRBD1. The J segment lost 0 bases and the V segment lost 7 bases, leaving 9 bases of the junction unmatched. The CDR3 is made up of 15 amino acids. Germline CDR1 SQVTM, CDR2 ANQGSEA. For the CDR3, the DNA is TGCAGCGGCAGAGGACAGGCCGGCTCCTACAATGAGCAGTTCTTC. This codes for CSGRGQAGSYNEQFF.

The chain has TRBV4-3 and TRBJ2-1; 10 positions agree with TRBD2. The V gene end was trimmed by 0 bases and the J gene end by 8 bases; junction bases not matched to a gene: 22. This CDR3 is 21 amino acids long. Germline CDR1 and CDR2: LGHNA and YSLEER. The DNA for the CDR3 is TGCGCCAGCAGCCAAGATAGTTGGCCCAGCGGGAGGGCCAGTATTAGCTATGAGCAGTTCTTC. Translation gives CASSQDSWPSGRASISYEQFF.

This rearrangement joins TRBV20-1 to TRBJ2-1; D ambiguous. Germline CDR1 DFQATT, CDR2 SNEGSKA (reference sequence). The CDR3 has 16 residues. The V end was cut by 0 bases, the J end by 9 bases, with 21 bases between. The CDR3 region has the DNA TGCAGTGCTAGAGAGGGTCAGCGATCTCAATACGGTGAGCAGTTCTTC. Residues: CSAREGQRSQYGEQFF.

The chain combines TRBV3-1 with TRBJ2-1, with TRBD2 identical over 8 bases. The CDR3 totals 15 residues. The germline V gene has CDR1 LGHDT and CDR2 YNNKEL (reference sequence). V was pared by 4 bases and J by 15 bases, with 17 bases of the junction left unmatched. CDR3 residues: CASSRSPSYGTSAFF. CDR3 DNA: TGTGCCAGCAGCCGTTCGCCAAGTTACGGGACTAGTGCGTTCTTC.

This chain uses TRBV3-1 with TRBJ1-5; D not certain. CDR1 is LGHDT, CDR2 YNNKEL, per germline (reference sequence). This CDR3 region has 13 residues. Trimming took 0 bases from V and 6 from J, leaving 6 bases between them. In DNA form, the CDR3 reads TGTGCCAGCAGCCAAGATCACGGTCAGCCCCAGCATTTT. It encodes CASSQDHGQPQHF.

The chain combines TRBV3-1 with TRBJ1-1, with D perhaps TRBD1 (6 bases). The V end was cut by 2 bases, the J end by 7 bases, with 20 bases between. The CDR3 has 16 residues. Germline CDR1 is LGHDT and CDR2 is YNNKEL (reference sequence). For the CDR3, the DNA is TGTGCCAGCAGCCAACCACGGGGGCAGGGGATTTTTGAAGCTTTCTTT. Its translation is CASSQPRGQGIFEAFF.

V and J are TRBV28 and TRBJ1-4, with D uncertain. This CDR3 contains 16 residues. The germline V gene has CDR1 MDHEN and CDR2 SYDVKM. The V and J ends lost 5 bases and 0 bases respectively, with 13 bases between them. The CDR3 loop is CASSASGRTTNEKLFF. CDR3 sequence (DNA): TGTGCCAGCAGTGCCTCGGGTCGGACAACTAATGAAAAACTGTTTTTT.

The CDR3 DNA reads TGTGCCAGCAGTTCCCAGGGGGCAAACACTGAAGCTTTCTTT. It encodes CASSSQGANTEAFF. V is TRBV6-2 or TRBV6-3 and J is TRBJ1-1; the match to TRBD1 covers 8 bases. Germline V gene data show CDR1 as MNHEY and CDR2 as SVGEGT. V trimming: 4 bases; J trimming: 2 bases; junction bases outside the gene matches: 3. The CDR3 extends over 14 amino acids.

V is TRBV3-1 and J is TRBJ2-5, with D unclear. V was clipped by 4 bases and J by 2 bases, with 20 bases between them. This CDR3 region has 17 residues. Germline loops: CDR1 LGHDT, CDR2 YNNKEL (reference sequence). CDR3 sequence: CASSPKVPQIEQETQYF. The CDR3, as DNA: TGTGCCAGCAGCCCAAAAGTTCCACAGATTGAACAAGAGACCCAGTACTTC.

The genes are TRBV9 and TRBJ1-2; unclear D gene. This CDR3 has 12 residues. CDR1 SGDLS and CDR2 YYNGEE come from the germline V gene. Trimming took off 0 bases at V and 8 bases at J, with 8 bases between the two ends. The CDR3 bases are TGTGCCAGCAGCGTAGGTGAGGAAGGCTACACCTTC. Translated: CASSVGEEGYTF.

The table lists this clonotype with a count of one. This sequence joins TRBV3-1 and TRBJ2-4, with no clear D. The germline V and J ends were trimmed by 3 bases and 9 bases, with 18 bases remaining between them. Germline-derived CDR1 and CDR2 are LGHDT and YNNKEL (reference sequence). CDR3 length equals 15 residues. For the CDR3, the DNA is TGTGCCAGCAGCCAGTCCGTCGTCAGGCTCGGCATTCAGTACTTC. It specifies CASSQSVVRLGIQYF. The full variable domain, completed using reference TRBV3-1 and TRBJ2-4, is DTAVSQTPKYLVTQMGNDKSIKCEQNLGHDTMYWYKQDSKKFLKIMFSYNNKELIINETVPNRFSPKSPDKAHLNLHINSLELGDSAVYFCASSQSVVRLGIQYFGAGTRLSVL.

This clonotype was found a few times. V usage is TRBV28 and J usage is TRBJ1-2; no clear D. V gave up 2 bases and J gave up 3 bases, with 7 bases separating them. Germline V gene sequence: CDR1 MDHEN, CDR2 SYDVKM. This CDR3 contains 13 residues. This CDR3 reads CASSLGVDYGYTF. CDR3 sequence (DNA): TGTGCCAGCAGTTTAGGGGTTGACTATGGCTACACCTTC.

The V and J genes are TRBV9 and TRBJ2-2; D is uncertain. V dropped 4 bases and J dropped 7 bases, with 11 bases sitting between them. The germline V gene has CDR1 SGDLS and CDR2 YYNGEE. This CDR3 contains 13 residues. The CDR3 coding sequence is TGTGCCAGCAGCCCCCACGAGTTCGGGGAGCTGTTTTTT. Translation gives CASSPHEFGELFF.

The chain combines TRBV11-2 with TRBJ2-3, with unresolved D. Germline V gene lookup returns CDR1 SGHAT and CDR2 FQNNGV. V was trimmed by 0 bases and J by 4 bases, leaving 5 bases between them. The CDR3 length is 13 residues. The CDR3 bases are TGTGCCAGCAGCTTAGAGGGTGCAGATACGCAGTATTTT. It translates to CASSLEGADTQYF.

This chain connects TRBV24-1 to TRBJ2-1, with TRBD2 as a possible D gene (5 bases). Germline V gene sequence: CDR1 KGHDR, CDR2 SFDVKD. The CDR3 runs to 16 residues. Trimming removed 3 bases at V and 5 bases at J, with 16 bases between. The CDR3, as DNA: TGTGCCACCAGTGATAAAGCGCCTAGCTCTGACAATGAGCAGTTCTTC. Amino acids: CATSDKAPSSDNEQFF.

V and J are TRBV28 and TRBJ2-7; 9 nucleotides agree with TRBD2. The CDR3 runs to 14 residues. Trimming removed 5 bases from V and 3 bases from J; junction bases left unmatched: 5. Germline CDR1 reads MDHEN; CDR2 reads SYDVKM. The CDR3, as DNA: TGTGCCAGCAGTCCGGGACTAGCAGTCTACGAGCAGTACTTC. It codes for CASSPGLAVYEQYF.

The chain couples TRBV20-1 to TRBJ1-5; no clear D. CDR1 and CDR2 from the germline V gene are DFQATT and SNEGSKA (reference sequence). V lost 4 bases and J lost 2, with 9 bases in between. The CDR3 runs to 13 residues. CDR3: CSAKGWGNQPQHF. CDR3 in DNA: TGCAGTGCTAAGGGATGGGGCAATCAGCCCCAGCATTTT.